This T cell receptor beta chain emerged from a study of regulatory T cells in long-lasting Graves disease. The CDR3 consists of 14 residues. The ends lost 5 bases at V and 7 bases at J; junction bases unmatched: 9. Germline V gene data show CDR1 as SEHNR and CDR2 as FQNEAQ (reference sequence). Notes on the study in general: Reduced TCR diversity was observed in persistent Graves' patients versus newly diagnosed patients.

With regard to this clonotype: Its antigen is undetermined.

Time point described: persistent/refractory GD, antithyroid drugs over 5 years with positive TRAb. RNA isolated from PBMCs was used to make the TCR library. Arm-PCR of CDR3 regions and iRepertoire HTBI primers were the basis on which TCR beta libraries were built. In TCRdb, the multiplex PCR reads were re-called with MiXCR into one record per CDR3 protein. The top ten hold approximately 14% of the sample, which has about 460,000 distinct CDR3 sequences, less than 25% seen once. This clonotype originated in a female donor with Graves disease. Sequenced here: peripheral blood mononuclear cells (PBMCs), sampled when the disease was refractory, from a patient treated with antithyroid drugs. The chain uses TRBV7-9 and TRBJ2-7; 9 bases match TRBD2. The CDR3 DNA reads as TGTGCCAGCAGCGTACTCGCGGGGGGGCGGGAGCAGTACTTC. Its translation: CASSVLAGGREQYF. Using reference TRBV7-9 and TRBJ2-7 for the parts outside the CDR3, the full variable domain is DTGVSQNPRHKITKRGQNVTFRCDPISEHNRLYWYRQTLGQGPEFLTYFQNEAQLEKSRLLSDRFSAERPKGSFSTLEIQRTEQGDSAMYLCASSVLAGGREQYFGPGTRLTVT.